This TCR beta chain derives from a study of blood T cell repertoires in COVID-19. The wider study: T cells, B-cell-depleted T cells, or PBMCs supplied cDNA or gDNA.

CDR3 length: 13 amino acids. Germline CDR1 and CDR2: SGHNT and YENEEA. After removal of 4 bases from V and 8 bases from J, the junction contained 4 bases not matched to a gene. Here immunoSEQ multiplex PCR was the method, and the copy in TCRdb shows in-frame clones only, minus some. The sample holds about 12,000 clones; roughly four fifths are singletons and the top ten take more than 3%. The sequenced sample was peripheral blood. The chain employs TRBV11-3 and TRBJ1-3, with 8 bases lining up with TRBD1. This clonotype originated in a woman in her sixties with acute or convalescent COVID-19. The CDR3 nucleotides read TGTGCCAGCAGCTCGGACAGGGCGGACACCATATATTTT. This encodes CASSSDRADTIYF.